The 5 T cell receptor beta chains given below trace back to one sample, sequenced in a study of Ad26.COV2.S vaccination and SARS-CoV-2 variants. Profiling relied on immunoSEQ multiplex PCR, and the TCRdb table lists in-frame clones only, not all of them. The data contain more than 300,000 clones, about 88% of them singletons. This sample's treatment: roughly 20 received Ad26.COV2.S at low or high dose, single or two shots; roughly five received placebo; per-sample allocation not given. Sampling was done on day 63 after the first vaccine or placebo injection. Sequencing was performed on peripheral blood, taken in a trial of Ad26.COV2.S vaccine versus placebo. All receptors come from a person between 18 and 65 years old who received the Ad26.COV2.S COVID-19 vaccine or a placebo.

In its sample, this clone was seen a few times. The chain recombines TRBV11-2 with TRBJ2-1; 9 bases match TRBD2. This CDR3 is built from 18 residues. From germline, CDR1 is SGHAT and CDR2 FQNNGV. Unmatched junction bases numbered 12, after V lost 1 base and J lost 5 bases. The DNA of the CDR3 is TGTGCCAGCAGCTTAGTTTTTCTAGCGGGAAGGTTCGACAATGAGCAGTTCTTC. Amino acid sequence: CASSLVFLAGRFDNEQFF. Full variable domain (remainder filled in from reference TRBV11-2 and TRBJ2-1): EAGVAQSPRYKIIEKRQSVAFWCNPISGHATLYWYQQILGQGPKLLIQFQNNGVVDDSQLPKDRFSAERLKGVDSTLKIQPAKLEDSAVYLCASSLVFLAGRFDNEQFFGPGTRLTVL.

V usage is TRBV12-2 and J usage is TRBJ1-2; the table calls TRBD1, which could not be checked here. TRBV12-2 is a known pseudogene. This CDR3 comprises 15 residues. CDR3 bases: TGTGCAAGTCGCTCCCAAAGAACACACAGGGGAGACTACACCTTC. Amino acid sequence: CASRSQRTHRGDYTF.

The chain has TRBV7-2 and TRBJ2-7; weak D call: TRBD2 (5 bases). The V and J ends lost 2 bases and 4 bases respectively, with 12 bases between them. CDR3 size: 14 residues. CDR1 and CDR2 from the germline V gene are SGHTA and FQGNSA. The CDR3 sequence is CASSLYGDQYEQYF. CDR3 coding DNA: TGTGCCAGCAGCTTATACGGGGATCAGTACGAGCAGTACTTC.

The chain combines TRBV19 with TRBJ1-2, with D possibly TRBD1 on 6 matching bases. The V gene's germline CDR1 is LNHDA and CDR2 SQIVND (reference sequence). Trimming cost V 5 bases and J 8 bases, with 12 bases left between them. The CDR3 runs to 12 residues. CDR3 sequence reads: CASSWGLGGYTF. The CDR3 coding sequence is TGTGCCAGTAGTTGGGGGCTAGGCGGCTACACCTTC.

The chain joins TRBV10-3 to TRBJ2-2, with 7 nucleotides matching TRBD1. CDR1 ENHRY and CDR2 SYGVKD come from the germline V gene. The CDR3 totals 15 residues. V lost 6 bases and J lost 5; bases outside the gene matches: 9. The CDR3 DNA sequence: TGTGCCATCAGCGCCGTAGGGGGCAGTACCGGGGAGCTGTTTTTT. Translated, it gives CAISAVGGSTGELFF.